Below, one T cell receptor beta chain is given with its context. Its antigen is unidentified. Use of 60 Vbeta and 13 Jbeta primers characterized the PCR. Repertoires were generated with immunoSEQ multiplex PCR, while TCRdb's copy carries only in-frame clones and drops some. The sample holds 68,000 or so clones; around 77% are singletons and the top ten take approximately 4.2%. This sample stems from a study of cytomegalovirus exposure and HLA in healthy donors. Study-wide points: TCR beta V- and J-gene trimming, according to a later analysis, was linked to a missense DCLRE1C variant.

Per germline, CDR1 SGDLS and CDR2 YYNGEE. Unmatched junction bases numbered 3, after V lost 1 base and J lost 1 base. There are 15 residues in the CDR3. This chain connects TRBV9 to TRBJ2-7; 9 nucleotides agree with TRBD1. The clonotype originates from a young woman in good health and CMV-seronegative. Sequenced material: PBMCs. CDR3 protein: CASSVTGTGSYEQYF. The CDR3 coding sequence is TGTGCCAGCAGCGTAACCGGGACAGGGTCCTACGAGCAGTACTTC. The whole variable domain, filled in from reference TRBV9 and TRBJ2-7, reads DSGVTQTPKHLITATGQRVTLRCSPRSGDLSVYWYQQSLDQGLQFLIQYYNGEERAKGNILERFSAQQFPDLHSELNLSSLELGDSALYFCASSVTGTGSYEQYFGPGTRLTVT.